What follows are 15 T cell receptor beta chains derived from one specimen sequenced in a study of blood T cell repertoires in COVID-19. Libraries were prepared by immunoSEQ multiplex PCR; TCRdb keeps only in-frame clonotypes and omits some of them. The table shows around 140,000 clones, with 86% occurring only once. Sequences were obtained from PBMCs or T cells enriched from blood (not recorded which). The receptors derive from a man aged 50 to 60 who had recovered from COVID-19.

Here the CDR3 reads CASSYGVTVRELFF. The CDR3 nucleotides read TGTGCCAGTAGTTACGGGGTCACGGTTCGGGAACTGTTTTTT. V gene TRBV19 combines with J gene TRBJ1-4; unclear D gene. Germline CDR1 is LNHDA and CDR2 is SQIVND (reference sequence). The CDR3 contains 14 residues. The V end lost 5 bases, the J end lost 12 bases, and 19 bases lay between the germline ends.

This clone was seen once. The chain carries TRBV19 and TRBJ2-2; 7 positions agree with TRBD1. Germline CDR1 is LNHDA and CDR2 is SQIVND (reference sequence). There are 17 residues in the CDR3. V lost 1 base to trimming and J lost 0 bases; unmatched junction nucleotides: 5. As DNA, the CDR3 is TGTGCCAGTAGTATAGTCTATCAGGGGGCGAACACCGGGGAGCTGTTTTTT. Amino acids: CASSIVYQGANTGELFF.

CDR3 sequence reads: CASSLGWTSPKNTEAFF. DNA for the CDR3: TGTGCCAGCAGCTTAGGTTGGACATCCCCGAAGAACACTGAAGCTTTCTTT. The chain has TRBV11-2 and TRBJ1-1; tentatively, D is TRBD1 (5 bases). Germline-derived CDR1 and CDR2 are SGHAT and FQNNGV. This CDR3 has 17 residues. The V and J ends lost 1 base and 1 base respectively, with 16 bases between them.

The chain carries TRBV7-9 and TRBJ1-4; D perhaps matches TRBD1 (5 bases). The CDR3 runs to 16 residues. The germline CDR1 and CDR2 sequences are SEHNR and FQNEAQ (reference sequence). Trimming cost V 5 bases and J 8 bases, with 21 bases left between them. The CDR3 DNA reads TGTGCCAGCAGCCCCAGTTTCCGGGGGAGTCAAGAAAAACTGTTTTTT. Amino acids: CASSPSFRGSQEKLFF. Full variable domain (missing parts from reference TRBV7-9 and TRBJ1-4): DTGVSQNPRHKITKRGQNVTFRCDPISEHNRLYWYRQTLGQGPEFLTYFQNEAQLEKSRLLSDRFSAERPKGSFSTLEIQRTEQGDSAMYLCASSPSFRGSQEKLFFGSGTQLSVL.

Only a few counts were recorded for this clone. CDR3 sequence: CASSLGGLAGAYEQYF. The DNA of the CDR3 is TGTGCCAGCAGCTTGGGCGGCCTAGCGGGAGCCTACGAGCAGTACTTC. The chain joins TRBV5-4 to TRBJ2-7, with 10 bases fitting TRBD2. This CDR3 is 16 amino acids long. Germline V gene sequence: CDR1 SGHNT, CDR2 YYREEE (reference sequence). The V segment lost 0 bases and the J segment 2 bases; nucleotides outside the gene matches: 5.

The J gene is TRBJ2-2, the V gene TRBV9; D possibly corresponds to TRBD1 (7 bases). The CDR3 loop spans 14 amino acids. V was trimmed by 3 bases and J by 4 bases, leaving 10 bases between them. Germline CDR1 and CDR2: SGDLS and YYNGEE. CDR3 loop: CASSGQGGTGELFF. The CDR3 DNA reads as TGTGCCAGCAGCGGCCAGGGGGGCACCGGGGAGCTGTTTTTT. The full variable domain, completed using reference TRBV9 and TRBJ2-2, is DSGVTQTPKHLITATGQRVTLRCSPRSGDLSVYWYQQSLDQGLQFLIQYYNGEERAKGNILERFSAQQFPDLHSELNLSSLELGDSALYFCASSGQGGTGELFFGEGSRLTVL.

The chain combines TRBV27 with TRBJ1-1; D not resolved. Between the trimmed V and J ends, which lost 2 bases and 2 bases, there was a span of 6 bases. The CDR3 runs to 13 residues. Germline values: CDR1 MNHEY, CDR2 SMNVEV (reference sequence). This CDR3 is CASSLRGNTEAFF. CDR3 nucleotide sequence: TGTGCCAGCAGTTTAAGAGGAAACACTGAAGCTTTCTTT.

The DNA of the CDR3 is TGTGCCAGCAGCGTGAGGGCAACTAATGAAAAACTGTTTTTT. This translates into CASSVRATNEKLFF. J is TRBJ1-4 and V is TRBV9; D unresolved. The CDR3 extends over 14 amino acids. V gave up 2 bases and J gave up 0 bases, with 5 bases separating them. Germline V CDR1 and CDR2: SGDLS, YYNGEE. Full variable domain (missing parts from reference TRBV9 and TRBJ1-4): DSGVTQTPKHLITATGQRVTLRCSPRSGDLSVYWYQQSLDQGLQFLIQYYNGEERAKGNILERFSAQQFPDLHSELNLSSLELGDSALYFCASSVRATNEKLFFGSGTQLSVL.

The rearrangement uses TRBV28 and TRBJ1-5, with D tentatively TRBD1 (5 bases). Trimming removed 5 bases from V and 4 bases from J, with 12 bases in between. Germline CDR1 MDHEN, CDR2 SYDVKM. The CDR3 totals 14 residues. The CDR3 sequence is CASSPLGGNQPQHF. CDR3 bases: TGTGCCAGCAGTCCCCTCGGGGGGAATCAGCCCCAGCATTTT.

The sample holds a few counts of this clone. The V and J genes are TRBV2 and TRBJ2-3; 8 bases agree with TRBD1. This CDR3 spans 12 amino acids. Germline V gene data show CDR1 as SNHLY and CDR2 as FYNNEI. V lost 5 bases to trimming and J lost 6 bases; unmatched junction nucleotides: 1. CDR3 bases: TGTGCCAGCAGTCGGGACAGGGATACGCAGTATTTT. It is translated as CASSRDRDTQYF. Full variable domain (outside the CDR3, taken from reference TRBV2 and TRBJ2-3): EPEVTQTPSHQVTQMGQEVILRCVPISNHLYFYWYRQILGQKVEFLVSFYNNEISEKSEIFDDQFSVERPDGSNFTLKIRSTKLEDSAMYFCASSRDRDTQYFGPGTRLTVL.

The chain combines TRBV29-1 with TRBJ1-4; maybe TRBD1 (6 bases). Trimming shortened V by 6 bases and J by 8 bases, and 19 bases separated the two germline ends. The CDR3 has 14 amino acids. Germline V gene data show CDR1 as SQVTM and CDR2 as ANQGSEA. The CDR3 nucleotides read TGCAGCGTCGCCATGACAGGTGTAAGAGAAAAACTGTTTTTT. This sequence encodes CSVAMTGVREKLFF.

V usage is TRBV15 and J usage is TRBJ2-7; D possibly corresponds to TRBD1 (5 bases). Deletions cut 0 bases from V and 2 bases from J, with 11 bases between. Per germline, CDR1 LNHNV and CDR2 YYDKDF (reference sequence). This CDR3 has 15 residues. Written as DNA, the CDR3 is TGTGCCACCAGCAGAGAGTTGACAGTTACCTACGAGCAGTACTTC. Its protein product is CATSRELTVTYEQYF.

The gene calls are TRBV5-1 and TRBJ2-2; TRBD2 aligns across 10 bases. The ends lost 2 bases at V and 0 bases at J; junction bases unmatched: 7. The CDR3 is 18 residues long. Germline V gene lookup returns CDR1 SGHRS and CDR2 YFSETQ. CDR3 sequence (DNA): TGCGCCAGCAGCTTACCTTCACTAGCGGGGACGAACACCGGGGAGCTGTTTTTT. This translates into CASSLPSLAGTNTGELFF.

The chain carries TRBV4-3 and TRBJ1-1; no definite D call. The CDR3 length is 15 residues. The ends were cut back, 4 bases at V and 3 bases at J, with 15 bases in the middle. Germline V gene data show CDR1 as LGHNA and CDR2 as YSLEER. The CDR3 region is CASSRLSKEDTEAFF. The CDR3 DNA reads TGCGCCAGCAGCCGTTTATCTAAGGAGGACACTGAAGCTTTCTTT.

J is TRBJ1-4 and V is TRBV7-2; TRBD1 aligns across 9 bases. The germline gives CDR1 SGHTA, CDR2 FQGNSA. V lost 6 bases, J lost 5 bases, and 7 bases stayed unmatched. CDR3 length: 15 residues. The CDR3 sequence is CASRPTGGRNEKLFF. CDR3 coding DNA: TGTGCCAGCAGACCAACAGGGGGCCGAAATGAAAAACTGTTTTTT. Using reference TRBV7-2 and TRBJ1-4 for the parts outside the CDR3, the full variable domain is GAGVSQSPSNKVTEKGKDVELRCDPISGHTALYWYRQSLGQGLEFLIYFQGNSAPDKSGLPSDRFSAERTGGSVSTLTIQRTQQEDSAVYLCASRPTGGRNEKLFFGSGTQLSVL.